The 11 T cell receptor beta chains given below trace back to one sample, sequenced in a study of cytomegalovirus exposure and HLA in healthy donors. 60 Vbeta and 13 Jbeta primers were used in PCR. Assay used: immunoSEQ multiplex PCR; TCRdb lists only in-frame clones, some missing. Here the sample spans 130,000 or so clones, over 65% being singletons. Sequencing was carried out using PBMCs. These receptors all come from a man aged 18 to 30 in good health and CMV-seropositive.

This clone was counted a few times. The rearrangement links TRBV14 to TRBJ1-3; possibly TRBD1 for D (6 bases). Per germline, CDR1 SGHDN and CDR2 FVKESK. V was shortened by 5 bases and J by 0 bases, with 14 bases between the two germline ends. There are 16 residues in the CDR3. The DNA of the CDR3 is TGTGCCAGCAGCTCCCGCGGACAGCACTCTGGAAACACCATATATTTT. This sequence encodes CASSSRGQHSGNTIYF.

The J gene is TRBJ2-3, the V gene TRBV7-2; 7 bases are a match to TRBD1. Germline CDR1 and CDR2: SGHTA and FQGNSA. The CDR3 runs to 13 residues. V shed 9 bases and J 1 base; nucleotides not matched to a gene: 4. CDR3 sequence reads: CASNRGGTDTQYF. CDR3 DNA sequence: TGTGCCAGTAACAGGGGCGGCACAGATACGCAGTATTTT.

This clone was picked up a small number of times. This chain connects TRBV10-3 to TRBJ2-1; tentatively, D is TRBD1 (5 bases). CDR1 and CDR2 (germline): ENHRY, SYGVKD. Trimming stripped 0 bases from V and 0 bases from J, with 9 bases between. The CDR3 runs 16 residues. CDR3 sequence (DNA): TGTGCCATCAGTGAGTCCCAGGGATACTCCTACAATGAGCAGTTCTTC. This translates into CAISESQGYSYNEQFF.

The chain uses TRBV27 and TRBJ2-1; 10 bases map to TRBD2. CDR1 MNHEY and CDR2 SMNVEV come from the germline V gene (reference sequence). Unmatched junction bases numbered 13, after V lost 5 bases and J lost 12 bases. There are 15 residues in the CDR3. CDR3 in DNA: TGTGCCAGCAGTCTTAGCGGGGGGACCCTCGGGCGGCAGTTCTTC. It yields the protein CASSLSGGTLGRQFF.

This clone was recorded only once. This sequence joins TRBV5-1 and TRBJ1-5, with TRBD1 identical over 8 bases. This CDR3 contains 15 residues. Germline values: CDR1 SGHRS, CDR2 YFSETQ. Trimming at V came to 0 bases and at J to 5 bases, leaving 4 bases not matched to a gene. The CDR3 nucleotides are TGCGCCAGCAGCTTGGCAGGGGGCCTCGATCAGCCCCAGCATTTT. Amino acids: CASSLAGGLDQPQHF.

This clone was recorded once. The chain is built from TRBV7-2 and TRBJ2-7, with 8 positions matching TRBD2. Germline V gene lookup returns CDR1 SGHTA and CDR2 FQGNSA. This CDR3 has 15 amino acids. The junction had 7 bases not matched to a gene; V was cut back by 0 bases and J by 6 bases. The CDR3 bases are TGTGCCAGCAGCTTAGCCCCCGGGACTAGTACCGAGCAGTACTTC. Translation: CASSLAPGTSTEQYF.

Remarks on this clone: One end of the junction varies from germline; a read error may be responsible. This rearrangement joins TRBV7-9 to TRBJ1-1; no clear D gene. Germline values: CDR1 SEHNR, CDR2 FQNEAQ (reference sequence). This CDR3 is 12 amino acids long. In nucleotides, the CDR3 is TGTTCCAGCAGCCCGTATCGGACTGAAGCTTTCTTT. Residues: CSSSPYRTEAFF.

This clone occurred once. The V and J genes are TRBV11-1 and TRBJ2-2; 7 nucleotides match TRBD1. The CDR3 runs 16 residues. Germline CDR1 is SGHAT and CDR2 is FQDESV (reference sequence). The junction had 7 bases not matched to a gene; V was cut back by 0 bases and J by 6 bases. The chain's CDR3 is CASSLAKHRGSGELFF. The CDR3 DNA sequence: TGTGCCAGCAGCTTAGCCAAACACAGGGGATCCGGGGAGCTGTTTTTT.

The J gene is TRBJ1-6, the V gene TRBV5-1; 7 positions match TRBD1. The J segment lost 9 bases and the V segment lost 4 bases, leaving 16 bases of the junction unmatched. The CDR3 is made up of 17 amino acids. CDR1 and CDR2 from the germline V gene are SGHRS and YFSETQ. This CDR3 is CASSQTGRGRRGSPLHF. As DNA, the CDR3 is TGCGCCAGCAGCCAGACCGGGAGGGGGCGTCGAGGTTCACCCCTCCACTTT.

The chain joins TRBV14 to TRBJ1-1, with 8 positions matching TRBD1. Germline V CDR1 and CDR2: SGHDN, FVKESK. CDR3 length equals 16 residues. V shed 4 bases and J 1 base; nucleotides not matched to a gene: 8. Written as DNA, the CDR3 is TGTGCCAGCAGCCTTCTTCCCGGGACAGGGAACACTGAAGCTTTCTTT. Residues: CASSLLPGTGNTEAFF.

The chain has TRBV5-4 and TRBJ1-4, with 11 bases lining up with TRBD1. Germline CDR1 is SGHNT and CDR2 is YYREEE (reference sequence). This CDR3 spans 14 amino acids. Germline trimming cut 4 bases from V and 16 bases from J; bases unmatched to any gene: 12. Here the CDR3 reads CASSKGGQGARRFF. CDR3 coding DNA: TGTGCCAGCAGCAAGGGAGGACAGGGGGCGCGTAGGTTTTTT.